The 12 T cell receptor beta chains below were found in one sample sequenced in a study of blood T cell repertoires in COVID-19. TCRdb's copy holds only in-frame clones and misses some; the assay was immunoSEQ multiplex PCR. Here the sample spans under 150,000 clones, around 73% being singletons. Sequencing used peripheral blood. The receptors here all came from a woman between 45 and 60 years old with active or convalescent COVID-19.

This clone came up a few times. This sequence joins TRBV4-3 and TRBJ2-7; 7 nucleotides match TRBD2. The V segment lost 0 bases and the J segment 3 bases; nucleotides outside the gene matches: 5. This CDR3 comprises 15 residues. Per germline, CDR1 LGHNA and CDR2 YSLEER. In DNA, the CDR3 is TGCGCCAGCAGCCAAGATTCTAGCGGAGTCTACGAGCAGTACTTC. This codes for CASSQDSSGVYEQYF.

J is TRBJ2-7 and V is TRBV6-5; 7 bases line up with TRBD1. CDR3 length: 14 residues. CDR1 is MNHEY, CDR2 SVGAGI, per germline. Trimming at V came to 10 bases and at J to 3 bases, leaving 12 bases not matched to a gene. This CDR3 is CATHNRGWGYEQYF. As DNA, the CDR3 is TGTGCCACCCACAACAGGGGTTGGGGCTACGAGCAGTACTTC.

This chain links TRBV7-6 with TRBJ2-2; TRBD2 is a possible D gene (5 bases). The CDR3 is 15 residues long. V shed 5 bases and J shed 5 bases, with 15 bases lying between them. Germline values: CDR1 SGHVS, CDR2 FNYEAQ. CDR3 in DNA: TGTGCCAGCAGCCGAGGGATCGTGGGTACCGGGGAGCTGTTTTTT. This sequence encodes CASSRGIVGTGELFF.

V gene TRBV6-6 combines with J gene TRBJ2-7; possibly TRBD1 for D (6 bases). Trimming shortened V by 7 bases and J by 3 bases, and 13 bases separated the two germline ends. CDR1 MNHNY and CDR2 SVGAGI come from the germline V gene (reference sequence). The CDR3 covers 13 residues. The DNA of the CDR3 is TGTGCCAGCACCAGGACAGCAGGCTACGAGCAGTACTTC. It translates to CASTRTAGYEQYF.

The V call is TRBV4-1, the J call TRBJ2-3, with 14 nucleotides matching TRBD2. CDR3 length: 17 residues. V shed 1 base, J shed 5 bases, and the junction held 5 bases outside the gene matches. Per the germline V gene, CDR1 is MGHRA and CDR2 is YSYEKL. The chain's CDR3 is CASSQAKGLAGEDTQYF. For the CDR3, the DNA is TGCGCCAGCAGCCAAGCAAAGGGACTAGCGGGGGAAGATACGCAGTATTTT.

The chain links TRBV6-6 to TRBJ1-3, with a weak D call TRBD1 (5 bases). The V end lost 2 bases, the J end lost 4 bases, and 15 bases lay between the germline ends. Germline CDR1 and CDR2: MNHNY and SVGAGI (reference sequence). The CDR3 is made up of 16 amino acids. The CDR3 loop is CASSYPVSGDGNTIYF. The DNA for the CDR3 is TGTGCCAGCAGTTACCCAGTGTCGGGGGACGGAAACACCATATATTTT.

The chain couples TRBV3-1 (or the pseudogene TRBV3-2) to TRBJ1-2; D might be TRBD1 (5 bases). The V end was cut by 1 base, the J end by 4 bases, with 16 bases between. This CDR3 has 16 residues. CDR1 and CDR2 from the germline V gene are LGHDT and YNNKEL (reference sequence). The CDR3 nucleotides are TGTGCCAGCAGCCAAGCCGGACAATTTTCCGCCTATGGCTACACCTTC. It encodes CASSQAGQFSAYGYTF.

The CDR3 DNA reads as TGTGCCATCAGTTTGCAGGGAGGTGACGCTGAAGCTTTCTTT. This encodes CAISLQGGDAEAFF. The V gene is TRBV10-3, the J gene TRBJ1-1; TRBD1 is a possible D gene (5 bases). CDR3 size: 14 residues. CDR1 is ENHRY and CDR2 is SYGVKD in the germline V gene. Trimming left V 5 bases short and J 6 bases short, with 16 bases between.

This chain links TRBV7-3 with TRBJ1-4; D perhaps matches TRBD1 (5 bases). The CDR3 extends over 15 amino acids. Trimming took off 5 bases at V and 7 bases at J, with 17 bases between the two ends. Germline V gene lookup returns CDR1 SGHTA and CDR2 FQGTGA. The CDR3 loop is CASSPGGVSGEKLFF. For the CDR3, the DNA is TGTGCCAGCAGCCCGGGAGGGGTTTCGGGTGAAAAACTGTTTTTT.

In its sample, this clone was seen a few times. The chain has TRBV5-1 and TRBJ1-1; TRBD1 matches 8 bases. CDR1 is SGHRS and CDR2 is YFSETQ in the germline V gene. The CDR3 runs to 16 residues. V lost 0 bases, J lost 1 base, and 5 bases stayed unmatched. CDR3 bases: TGCGCCAGCAGCTTGGGCCAGGGGGCCCAGAACACTGAAGCTTTCTTT. Residues: CASSLGQGAQNTEAFF.

The V call is TRBV10-3, the J call TRBJ1-1; 8 positions match TRBD1. CDR3 size: 13 residues. CDR1 and CDR2 (germline): ENHRY, SYGVKD. The V gene end was trimmed by 10 bases and the J gene end by 4 bases; junction bases not matched to a gene: 8. CDR3: CATGQGGGTEAFF. As DNA, the CDR3 is TGTGCCACTGGACAGGGAGGAGGCACTGAAGCTTTCTTT.

This chain connects TRBV30 to TRBJ2-7, with D perhaps TRBD1 (5 bases). The germline CDR1 and CDR2 sequences are GTSNPN and SVGIG (reference sequence). The length of the CDR3 is 14 residues. Trimming pared 4 bases from V and 3 bases from J, leaving 16 bases between. CDR3 amino acids: CAWTSGMTDYEQYF. The CDR3 DNA reads as TGTGCCTGGACTAGTGGGATGACAGACTACGAGCAGTACTTC. The entire variable domain, with the rest obtained from reference TRBV30 and TRBJ2-7, is as follows: SQTIHQWPATLVQPVGSPLSLECTVEGTSNPNLYWYRQAAGRGLQLLFYSVGIGQISSEVPQNLSASRPQDRQFILSSKKLLLSDSGFYLCAWTSGMTDYEQYFGPGTRLTVT.